The 8 T cell receptor beta chains presented below share a single source sample, sequenced in a study of CD8 T cells in ankylosing spondylitis. TCRdb reprocessed the 5' RACE reads with MiXCR, giving one entry per CDR3 protein. The repertoire holds fewer than 350,000 distinct CDR3 sequences, with roughly 12% as singletons. The sample consisted of blood, either unsorted or a sorted T cell fraction (not recorded which). The origin of the receptors is a female donor with ankylosing spondylitis or in good health (not recorded which).

This sequence joins TRBV25-1 and TRBJ2-1, with a tentative D call TRBD1 (5 bases). Germline values: CDR1 MGHDK, CDR2 SYGVNS. The CDR3 is 19 residues long. The V end was cut by 3 bases, the J end by 10 bases, with 31 bases between. The CDR3 bases are TGTGCCAGCAGTGAGGCTTTTCGGGTTGGTAGGCCCTGGGGCTACGAGCAGTTCTTC. It yields the protein CASSEAFRVGRPWGYEQFF.

The genes are TRBV7-2 and TRBJ2-1; TRBD2 matches at 7 bases. V dropped 7 bases and J dropped 7; count of bases not matched to a gene: 10. Germline-derived CDR1 and CDR2 are SGHTA and FQGNSA. CDR3 length: 14 residues. CDR3 DNA sequence: TGTGCCAGCACCCAAGGGAGGGTTGGGAATGAGCAGTTCTTC. Protein: CASTQGRVGNEQFF.

This clonotype was seen a few times. The rearrangement uses TRBV7-2 and TRBJ2-5, with D hard to call. The V end lost 3 bases, the J end lost 0 bases, and 11 bases lay between the germline ends. The length of the CDR3 is 15 residues. Germline V gene lookup returns CDR1 SGHTA and CDR2 FQGNSA. DNA of the CDR3: TGTGCCAGCAGCTTTCGTCCGGCGGACCAAGAGACCCAGTACTTC. This translates into CASSFRPADQETQYF.

The table lists this clonotype with many counts. This chain links TRBV6-1 with TRBJ2-7; no clear D gene. Germline values: CDR1 MNHNS, CDR2 SASEGT. This CDR3 has 14 residues. Trimming shortened V by 5 bases and J by 2 bases, and 13 bases separated the two germline ends. This CDR3 is CASSPRRLPYEQYF. CDR3 sequence (DNA): TGTGCCAGCAGTCCCCGGCGGCTTCCCTACGAGCAGTACTTC.

This clonotype was seen ten or more times. The chain recombines TRBV5-1 with TRBJ1-2; D perhaps matches TRBD1 (6 bases). The ends were cut back, 0 bases at V and 0 bases at J, with 9 bases in the middle. The CDR3 extends over 15 amino acids. Germline V lookup: CDR1 SGHRS, CDR2 YFSETQ. The CDR3 nucleotides read TGCGCCAGCAGCTTGGAAGGGGGTCCTAACTATGGCTACACCTTC. Amino acids: CASSLEGGPNYGYTF.

The sample holds a few counts of this clonotype. The gene calls are TRBV10-3 and TRBJ2-1, with D perhaps TRBD1 or TRBD2 (5 bases each). Germline loops: CDR1 ENHRY, CDR2 SYGVKD. With 4 bases removed from V and 8 bases from J, the gap between germline ends came to 12 bases. This CDR3 spans 13 amino acids. Written as DNA, the CDR3 is TGTGCCATCAGTGTGGTCCGGGGCGATGAGCAGTTCTTC. It codes for CAISVVRGDEQFF.

This clonotype was seen at least ten times. The CDR3 is CASSQDQGFGEKLFF. For the CDR3, the DNA is TGCGCCAGCAGCCAAGATCAGGGGTTTGGCGAAAAACTGTTTTTT. The chain recombines TRBV4-3 with TRBJ1-4; the D gene is possibly TRBD1 (6 bases). Between the trimmed V and J ends, which lost 0 bases and 8 bases, there was a span of 13 bases. The CDR3 contains 15 residues. Germline loops: CDR1 LGHNA, CDR2 YSLEER.

This clonotype was seen many times. The V and J genes are TRBV12-3 or TRBV12-4 and TRBJ2-1; 11 bases are a match to TRBD1. This CDR3 comprises 14 residues. V lost 10 bases to trimming and J lost 7 bases; unmatched junction nucleotides: 9. The CDR3 loop is CATSRTGGSNEQFF. In DNA, the CDR3 is TGTGCCACCAGCCGGACAGGGGGCTCTAATGAGCAGTTCTTC.